This T cell receptor (beta chain) originates from a study of blood T cell repertoires in COVID-19. V lost 3 bases, J lost 4 bases, and 13 bases lay in between. Germline assignment: CDR1 SGHTA and CDR2 FQGNSA. The CDR3 consists of 15 residues. In the study's own analysis: Reference gene primers were amplified, and this amplification served to estimate nucleated cell counts. The table came from immunoSEQ multiplex PCR; TCRdb's copy has only in-frame clones and leaves some out. The DNA gave D and trimming, while V, J and clone size come from that table. The sample has 60,000 to 75,000 clones, approximately 85% seen once.

The origin of this receptor is a woman older than 75 with active or convalescent COVID-19. The sequencing sample was made of peripheral blood. The rearrangement links TRBV7-2 to TRBJ1-3; D is perhaps TRBD1 (5 bases). The CDR3 sequence: CASSFGALWGNTIYF. DNA of the CDR3: TGTGCCAGCAGCTTTGGGGCCTTATGGGGAAACACCATATATTTT.